What follows are 2 T cell receptor beta chains derived from one specimen sequenced in a study of CD8 T cells in Susac syndrome. Reverse transcription of about 0.45 to 1 ug RNA was carried out with random hexamers. MiXCR, run by TCRdb on the immunoSEQ multiplex PCR reads, gives a single entry per CDR3 protein. This table holds 200,000 or so distinct CDR3 sequences, approximately 96% found once. Input material: CD4+ T cells from PBMCs. These receptors originate from a human donor with Susac syndrome.

This chain connects TRBV6-5 to TRBJ2-1, with D tentatively TRBD1 or TRBD2 (6 bases each). Trimming took 2 bases from V and 12 from J, leaving 11 bases between them. The CDR3 contains 12 residues. Germline V gene data show CDR1 as MNHEY and CDR2 as SVGAGI. CDR3 in amino acids: CASSYQGTAQFF. The CDR3 nucleotides read TGTGCCAGCAGTTACCAGGGGACTGCGCAGTTCTTC.

This rearrangement joins TRBV19 to TRBJ1-4; D not certain. The V and J ends lost 5 bases and 5 bases respectively, with 12 bases between them. The CDR3 length is 14 residues. Germline V gene data show CDR1 as LNHDA and CDR2 as SQIVND (reference sequence). The CDR3 nucleotides read TGTGCCAGTAGTCCAGACGGGGTCAATGAAAAACTGTTTTTT. It codes for CASSPDGVNEKLFF.